A single sample is the source of the 23 T cell receptor beta chains below, sequenced in a study of response to subunit inactivated influenza vaccine (dated by TCRdb to the late 2010s). The method behind the library was RT-PCR. The sequencing machine was an Illumina HiSeq 2500. TCRdb cleaned the public reads at Q25 with fastp, built clones with MiXCR and kept in-frame beta chains. For every CDR3 protein sequence, its rows merge into one entry that carries the most common genes and DNA. In all, the sample holds under 500,000 distinct CDR3 sequences, and 11% of those were seen once. Clones ranked in the top ten supply less than 15% of the sample. What the time point label conveys for this sample: around 42 days after influenza vaccine administration. The material sequenced was PBMCs from blood, taken roughly 48 days after vaccination. Every receptor here comes from a man over 45 who received an inactivated influenza vaccine. Donor details come from another sample of the same person, matched by shared clones.

This clonotype was detected only a few times. The chain uses TRBV12-3 or TRBV12-4 and TRBJ2-3, with TRBD1 identical over 9 bases. CDR3 length: 15 amino acids. V dropped 6 bases and J dropped 4; count of bases not matched to a gene: 8. The chain's CDR3 is CASRRGQGSPDTQYF. DNA of the CDR3: TGTGCCAGCAGAAGGGGACAGGGCTCTCCAGATACGCAGTATTTT.

Details on this clonotype: Relative to the germline gene, one junction end is altered; a read error may explain this. The genes are TRBV20-1 and TRBJ2-1; 9 bases map to TRBD2. This CDR3 spans 14 amino acids. Germline values: CDR1 DFQATT, CDR2 SNEGSKA (reference sequence). The CDR3: CSARTGTSYSEQFF. The CDR3 DNA reads TGCAGTGCTAGAACCGGGACTAGCTACAGTGAGCAGTTCTTC.

This clonotype was counted between two and nine times. The chain uses TRBV12-3 or TRBV12-4 and TRBJ2-1; D might be TRBD2 (6 bases). V dropped 6 bases and J dropped 9 bases, with 9 bases sitting between them. The CDR3 is 11 residues long. CDR3 loop: CASRSGLEQFF. CDR3 coding DNA: TGTGCCAGCAGGTCGGGACTTGAGCAGTTCTTC.

The chain joins TRBV11-2 to TRBJ2-2, with 13 bases fitting TRBD2. The V gene's germline CDR1 is SGHAT and CDR2 FQNNGV. CDR3 length: 19 residues. With V trimmed by 1 base and J by 6 bases, 11 bases remained unmatched. Here the CDR3 DNA reads TGTGCCAGCAGCTTAGGTCAGGGGAGGACTAGCGGGGGCCCCGGGGAGCTGTTTTTT. Translated, it gives CASSLGQGRTSGGPGELFF.

This chain uses TRBV25-1 with TRBJ2-3; 7 nucleotides line up with TRBD1. The CDR3 covers 14 residues. Germline trimming cut 8 bases from V and 4 bases from J; bases unmatched to any gene: 9. Looked up from germline, CDR1 is MGHDK and CDR2 is SYGVNS. CDR3 loop: CASLGGLSADTQYF. The CDR3 bases are TGTGCCAGCCTAGGGGGCCTCAGCGCAGATACGCAGTATTTT. Filled out from reference TRBV25-1 and TRBJ2-3, the complete variable domain reads EADIYQTPRYLVIGTGKKITLECSQTMGHDKMYWYQQDPGMELHLIHYSYGVNSTEKGDLSSESTVSRIRTEHFPLTLESARPSHTSQYLCASLGGLSADTQYFGPGTRLTVL.

This rearrangement joins TRBV5-5 to TRBJ2-7, with TRBD2 identical over 10 bases. Germline trimming cut 4 bases from V and 3 bases from J; bases unmatched to any gene: 10. Looked up from germline, CDR1 is SGHKS and CDR2 is YYEKEE (reference sequence). The CDR3 is made up of 16 amino acids. CDR3 in DNA: TGTGCCAGCAGCAGGGCCTTAGCGGGAGGAAGCTACGAGCAGTACTTC. Translated, it gives CASSRALAGGSYEQYF.

CDR3 bases: TGTGCCAGCGGGCCAGCACCGGGACAGGGGGCGACTGAAGCTTTCTTT. This codes for CASGPAPGQGATEAFF. This chain uses TRBV6-2 or TRBV6-3 with TRBJ1-1; TRBD1 aligns across 12 bases. CDR1 is MNHEY and CDR2 is SVGEGT in the germline V gene. Trimming at V came to 8 bases and at J to 5 bases, leaving 12 bases not matched to a gene. The CDR3 loop spans 16 amino acids.

This clonotype was seen a few times. This chain links TRBV12-3 or TRBV12-4 with TRBJ2-5; the D gene is possibly TRBD1 (7 bases). This CDR3 has 16 residues. The V end was cut by 3 bases, the J end by 0 bases, with 14 bases between. The CDR3 nucleotides read TGTGCCAGCAGTTTCGACGCAGGGGGGTACCAAGAGACCCAGTACTTC. Its translation is CASSFDAGGYQETQYF.

This clonotype was seen ten or more times. The V call is TRBV6-5, the J call TRBJ2-7; no firm D call. Germline V gene lookup returns CDR1 MNHEY and CDR2 SVGAGI. Trimming left V 6 bases short and J 0 bases short, with 6 bases between. There are 12 residues in the CDR3. For the CDR3, the DNA is TGTGCCAGCAGGGCTAGCTCCTACGAGCAGTACTTC. Amino acid sequence: CASRASSYEQYF.

The CDR3 reads CAIWRGLDTEAFF. Written as DNA, the CDR3 is TGTGCCATCTGGAGGGGGCTCGACACTGAAGCTTTCTTT. The V call is TRBV10-3, the J call TRBJ1-1; 7 bases match TRBD1. Germline V lookup: CDR1 ENHRY, CDR2 SYGVKD. This CDR3 contains 13 residues. The V gene end was trimmed by 8 bases and the J gene end by 3 bases; junction bases not matched to a gene: 6.

The chain employs TRBV7-9 and TRBJ1-6; 7 nucleotides match TRBD1. Germline trimming cut 4 bases from V and 7 bases from J; bases unmatched to any gene: 7. The germline CDR1 and CDR2 sequences are SEHNR and FQNEAQ (reference sequence). The CDR3 consists of 15 residues. DNA for the CDR3: TGTGCCAGCAGCTCATGGGGACAGAGAAATTCACCCCTCCACTTT. Protein product: CASSSWGQRNSPLHF.

CDR3 sequence (DNA): TGCGCCAGCACCTCTGGGGCGGCGAACACTGAAGCTTTCTTT. It is translated as CASTSGAANTEAFF. V is TRBV5-1 and J is TRBJ1-1, with a weak D call TRBD1 (5 bases). CDR3 length: 14 amino acids. V lost 6 bases to trimming and J lost 1 base, with 13 bases between them. Germline CDR1 is SGHRS and CDR2 is YFSETQ.

The chain carries TRBV6-2 or TRBV6-3 and TRBJ2-7; no reliable D call. The CDR3 consists of 15 residues. Trimming left V 1 base short and J 3 bases short, with 13 bases between. From germline, CDR1 is MNHEY and CDR2 SVGEGT. CDR3 sequence (DNA): TGTGCCAGCAGTTACTTCGGGCTTCTCAACTACGAGCAGTACTTC. As protein: CASSYFGLLNYEQYF.

J is TRBJ2-3 and V is TRBV9; possible D gene TRBD2, 6 bases. Germline assignment: CDR1 SGDLS and CDR2 YYNGEE. The CDR3 extends over 14 amino acids. The ends were cut back, 2 bases at V and 3 bases at J, with 10 bases in the middle. CDR3: CASSVSGVTDTQYF. CDR3 coding DNA: TGTGCCAGCAGCGTTTCGGGAGTGACAGATACGCAGTATTTT.

This sequence joins TRBV14 and TRBJ2-1; a possible D gene is TRBD2 (5 bases). There are 21 residues in the CDR3. Trimming left V 0 bases short and J 0 bases short, with 24 bases between. CDR1 SGHDN and CDR2 FVKESK come from the germline V gene. The CDR3 here is CASSQDRRVVAYGNSYNEQFF. The CDR3, as DNA: TGTGCCAGCAGCCAAGATCGGCGGGTCGTAGCGTACGGCAACTCCTACAATGAGCAGTTCTTC.

This clonotype has only a few counts. This sequence joins TRBV20-1 and TRBJ1-2, with a possible D match to TRBD1 (6 bases). Deletions cut 8 bases from V and 4 bases from J, with 11 bases between. The CDR3 loop spans 11 amino acids. The V gene's germline CDR1 is DFQATT and CDR2 SNEGSKA (reference sequence). The CDR3, as DNA: TGCAGTCAGACAGGTTCCTATGGCTACACCTTC. It yields the protein CSQTGSYGYTF.

This clonotype appeared many times. The chain links TRBV12-3 or TRBV12-4 to TRBJ1-1; TRBD1 aligns across 9 bases. The CDR3 is 14 residues long. Trimming took 4 bases from V and 5 from J; bases not matched to a gene: 5. CDR3 coding DNA: TGTGCCAGCAGTTGGGGACAGGGAAGGACTGAAGCTTTCTTT. Residues: CASSWGQGRTEAFF.

This clonotype came up once. This chain joins TRBV7-9 and TRBJ2-1; D possibly matches TRBD1 or TRBD2 (6 bases each). Between the trimmed V and J ends, which lost 5 bases and 5 bases, there was a span of 19 bases. The CDR3 sequence is 16 residues long. CDR1 SEHNR and CDR2 FQNEAQ come from the germline V gene (reference sequence). In DNA, the CDR3 is TGTGCCAGCAGCCCCTCCCGGGGGCTAACGAACAATGAGCAGTTCTTC. Its protein product is CASSPSRGLTNNEQFF.

The chain employs TRBV7-2 and TRBJ1-5; D ambiguous. This CDR3 has 13 amino acids. Germline V gene data show CDR1 as SGHTA and CDR2 as FQGNSA. The germline V and J ends were trimmed by 2 bases and 7 bases, with 9 bases remaining between them. The CDR3 DNA follows: TGTGCCAGCAGCTTATCCTCGTTGCAGCCCCAGCATTTT. Residues: CASSLSSLQPQHF.

The CDR3 here is CASSIPVSGDTEAFF. In DNA, the CDR3 is TGTGCCAGCAGCATCCCGGTCTCGGGGGACACTGAAGCTTTCTTT. The chain joins TRBV5-6 to TRBJ1-1; weak D call: TRBD1 (5 bases). The CDR3 length is 15 residues. V was shortened by 4 bases and J by 3 bases, with 16 bases between the two germline ends. Germline assignment: CDR1 SGHDT and CDR2 YYEEEE.

This clonotype was observed a handful of times. The chain recombines TRBV7-9 with TRBJ2-7; 13 nucleotides line up with TRBD2. The CDR3 extends over 14 amino acids. Germline V gene lookup returns CDR1 SEHNR and CDR2 FQNEAQ (reference sequence). With 9 bases clipped from V and 2 bases from J, the junction kept 4 bases outside the gene matches. CDR3 bases: TGTGCCAGTGTGACTAGCGGGAGGCCCTACGAGCAGTACTTC. It encodes CASVTSGRPYEQYF.

This clonotype occurred a few times. V usage is TRBV4-3 and J usage is TRBJ2-7; no clear D. From germline, CDR1 is LGHNA and CDR2 YSLEER. With 0 bases removed from V and 3 bases from J, the gap between germline ends came to 12 bases. This CDR3 has 15 amino acids. CDR3 amino acids: CASSQDRLLHYEQYF. CDR3 in DNA: TGCGCCAGCAGCCAAGACAGGCTTCTTCACTACGAGCAGTACTTC.

As regards this clonotype: This may stem from a read error, because a much larger clone lies one nucleotide away. The V gene is TRBV7-2, the J gene TRBJ2-5; D is unresolved. V was shortened by 1 base and J by 2 bases, with 5 bases between the two germline ends. The CDR3 extends over 13 amino acids. CDR1 SGHTA and CDR2 FQGNSA come from the germline V gene. The CDR3 spells CASSLEQQETQYF. The DNA for the CDR3 is TGTGCCAGCAGCTTAGAACAGCAAGAGACCCAGTACTTC.